This is a list of T cell receptor beta chains from one sample in a study of blood T cell repertoires in COVID-19. The protocol was immunoSEQ multiplex PCR, while the TCRdb copy is restricted to in-frame clones and leaves out a portion. The table lists about 260,000 clones, around 90% of them singletons. What was sequenced was peripheral blood. These receptors were taken from a woman in her fifties or sixties who had recovered from COVID-19. CDR3s include the opening cysteine and the closing phenylalanine or tryptophan. Each record gives: D gene, V gene, clone size, J gene, CDR3 protein, CDR3 DNA. A D gene is named only where the DNA matches it firmly. Rows may omit the clone size; those that give it use once, few, many or a size class.

NA	TRBV12-5	NA	TRBJ1-1	CASGPNGGEAFF	TGTGCTAGTGGCCCCAATGGAGGAGAAGCTTTCTTT
NA	TRBV18	NA	TRBJ1-2	CASSPGRGAYGYTF	TGTGCCAGCTCACCAGGGCGGGGGGCCTATGGCTACACCTTC
TRBD1	TRBV10-3	NA	TRBJ2-7	CAISGQGAWQYF	TGTGCCATCTCCGGACAGGGTGCCTGGCAGTACTTC
TRBD2	TRBV19	once	TRBJ2-1	CATQGTSGMGEQFF	TGTGCCACCCAAGGGACTAGCGGGATGGGTGAGCAGTTCTTC
TRBD1	TRBV7-2	NA	TRBJ1-2	CASSLDSGGRGYTF	TGTGCCAGCAGCTTAGATTCAGGGGGACGGGGCTACACCTTC
NA	TRBV28	NA	TRBJ2-7	CASSFLTGVKDEQYF	TGTGCCAGCAGTTTTTTAACGGGAGTAAAGGACGAGCAGTACTTC
TRBD1	TRBV7-2	few	TRBJ1-6	CASSLYRQGVSPLHF	TGTGCCAGCAGCTTATACCGACAGGGTGTTTCACCCCTCCACTTT
NA	TRBV30	NA	TRBJ1-6	CAWSALRGGFNSPLHF	TGTGCCTGGAGCGCCCTTAGGGGCGGATTTAATTCACCCCTCCACTTT
TRBD1	TRBV9	NA	TRBJ1-3	CASSPEGATGNTIYF	TGTGCCAGCAGCCCGGAGGGGGCAACTGGAAACACCATATATTTT
NA	TRBV7-2	NA	TRBJ2-3	CASSLGLGKHTQYF	TGTGCCAGCAGCTTAGGACTAGGTAAACATACGCAGTATTTT
NA	TRBV12-3/TRBV12-4	NA	TRBJ1-1	CASSLGQNTEAFF	TGTGCCAGCAGTTTGGGACAGAACACTGAAGCTTTCTTT
TRBD2	TRBV9	once	TRBJ2-7	CASSRDTGGPRYEQYF	TGTGCCAGCAGCCGTGACACGGGAGGGCCTCGGTACGAGCAGTACTTC
TRBD1	TRBV6-5	NA	TRBJ1-2	CASETGGRDYGYTF	TGTGCCAGCGAGACAGGGGGCAGAGACTATGGCTACACCTTC
TRBD2	TRBV27	NA	TRBJ2-1	CASSPSSGRAVNEQFF	TGTGCCAGCAGTCCCTCTAGCGGGAGGGCGGTTAATGAGCAGTTCTTC
NA	TRBV7-6	NA	TRBJ1-1	CASSLGSEMNTEAFF	TGTGCCAGCAGCTTAGGTTCCGAGATGAACACTGAAGCTTTCTTT
NA	TRBV7-6	NA	TRBJ2-7	CASSLWGGYEQYF	TGTGCCAGCAGCTTATGGGGAGGCTACGAGCAGTACTTC
NA	TRBV5-5	NA	TRBJ2-3	CASSLYTDTQYF	TGTGCCAGCAGCCTATATACGGATACGCAGTATTTT
TRBD2	TRBV7-9	NA	TRBJ2-1	CASSRAGGSSYNEQFF	TGTGCCAGCAGCCGAGCGGGAGGGAGCTCCTACAATGAGCAGTTCTTC
NA	TRBV6-2/TRBV6-3	NA	TRBJ1-5	CASSLGTFYYSNQPQHF	TGTGCCAGCAGTTTGGGCACCTTTTATTATAGCAATCAGCCCCAGCATTTT
NA	TRBV6-5	NA	TRBJ2-7	CASSQRAAYEQYF	TGTGCCAGCAGTCAGCGGGCTGCCTACGAGCAGTACTTC
NA	TRBV5-1	NA	TRBJ1-1	CASSLEQGRTEAFF	TGCGCCAGCAGCTTGGAACAGGGACGGACTGAAGCTTTCTTT
TRBD2	TRBV5-8	NA	TRBJ2-4	CASSGQPRGVAGVKNIQYF	TGTGCCAGCAGCGGACAACCCCGGGGCGTAGCGGGAGTCAAAAACATTCAGTACTTC
TRBD2	TRBV25-1	NA	TRBJ2-1	CASRTVAGAYNEQFF	TGTGCCAGTCGAACCGTAGCGGGAGCTTACAATGAGCAGTTCTTC
TRBD1	TRBV4-2	NA	TRBJ2-7	CASSLGQGSYEQYF	TGTGCCAGCAGCCTTGGACAGGGCTCCTACGAGCAGTACTTC
TRBD2	TRBV11-3	once	TRBJ2-1	CASSLRGLAGPGNEQFF	TGTGCCAGCAGCTTAAGGGGACTAGCGGGTCCTGGGAATGAGCAGTTCTTC
TRBD1	TRBV5-1	NA	TRBJ1-3	CASSRWLGGGRTRSGNTIYF	TGCGCCAGCAGCCGATGGCTAGGGGGCGGCAGGACGCGCTCTGGAAACACCATATATTTT
NA	TRBV9	NA	TRBJ1-6	CASSVGVYSPLHF	TGTGCCAGCAGCGTAGGAGTTTATTCACCCCTCCACTTT
TRBD1	TRBV2	NA	TRBJ1-4	CARGGTGARSTNEKLFF	TGTGCCAGGGGAGGGACAGGGGCCCGTTCAACTAATGAAAAACTGTTTTTT